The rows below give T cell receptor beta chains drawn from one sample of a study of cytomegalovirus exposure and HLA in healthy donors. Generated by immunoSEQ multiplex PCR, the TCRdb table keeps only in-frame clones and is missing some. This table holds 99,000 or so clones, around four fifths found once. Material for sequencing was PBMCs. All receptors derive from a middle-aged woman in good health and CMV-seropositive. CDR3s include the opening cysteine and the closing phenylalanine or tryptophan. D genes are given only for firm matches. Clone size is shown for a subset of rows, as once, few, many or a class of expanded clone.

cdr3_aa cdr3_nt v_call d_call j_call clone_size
CSSSFPGMAQYF TGTTCCAGCAGCTTCCCGGGTATGGCCCAGTACTTC TRBV7-9 NA TRBJ2-5 NA
CASSLAWGIAGGPQDTQYF TGTGCCAGCAGCTTAGCTTGGGGGATAGCGGGAGGGCCTCAAGATACGCAGTATTTT TRBV11-2 TRBD2 TRBJ2-3 NA
CASSPTGFGANVLTF TGTGCCAGCTCGCCTACAGGGTTTGGGGCCAACGTCCTGACTTTC TRBV18 NA TRBJ2-6 NA
CASSQGGVDEKLFF TGTGCCAGCAGCCAAGGGGGGGTTGATGAAAAACTGTTTTTT TRBV7-9 NA TRBJ1-4 NA
CASSIASGGQETQYF TGTGCCAGTAGTATAGCTAGCGGGGGCCAAGAGACCCAGTACTTC TRBV19 TRBD2 TRBJ2-5 NA
CASSPSTSGSPDTQYF TGTGCCAGCAGTCCCTCGACTAGCGGGAGTCCAGATACGCAGTATTTT TRBV28 TRBD2 TRBJ2-3 NA
CASTLRVGNTIYF TGTGCCAGTACTTTGAGGGTTGGAAACACCATATATTTT TRBV7-8 NA TRBJ1-3 few
CASRWTGLDNEQFF TGTGCCAGCAGATGGACAGGGCTTGACAATGAGCAGTTCTTC TRBV6-5 TRBD1 TRBJ2-1 NA
CASSQAPGRNQPQHF TGCGCCAGCAGCCAAGCCCCAGGCAGGAATCAGCCCCAGCATTTT TRBV4-1 NA TRBJ1-5 NA
CASSPGQYEKLFF TGTGCCAGCAGCCCGGGACAGTACGAAAAACTGTTTTTT TRBV11-3 TRBD1 TRBJ1-4 NA
CASRPPGQLTGELFF TGTGCCAGCAGACCACCGGGACAGCTTACCGGGGAGCTGTTTTTT TRBV11-3 TRBD1 TRBJ2-2 NA
CASRQTGGYTEAFF TGCGCCAGCAGGCAGACAGGGGGCTATACTGAAGCTTTCTTT TRBV4-1 TRBD1 TRBJ1-1 NA
CASSERTGPTTNEKLFF TGTGCCAGCAGTGAACGGACAGGGCCAACAACTAATGAAAAACTGTTTTTT TRBV6-1 TRBD1 TRBJ1-4 NA
CASRDRGGSDTQYF TGTGCCAGCAGGGACAGGGGGGGTTCAGATACGCAGTATTTT TRBV28 TRBD1 TRBJ2-3 few
CASSYDSGNNQPQHF TGTGCCAGCAGTTACGACTCAGGGAATAATCAGCCCCAGCATTTT TRBV6-5 NA TRBJ1-5 few
CASSLIREPYEQYF TGTGCCAGCAGCTTAATTCGGGAGCCCTACGAGCAGTACTTC TRBV13 NA TRBJ2-7 once
CASSYGGEGEKLFF TGTGCCAGCAGTTATGGGGGGGAGGGGGAAAAACTGTTTTTT TRBV6-5 NA TRBJ1-4 NA
CASSVRDTNIYEQYF TGTGCCAGCAGCGTCCGGGACACCAACATCTACGAGCAGTACTTC TRBV9 NA TRBJ2-7 NA
CASSQPGTSRSYNEQFF TGTGCCAGCAGCCAACCCGGGACAAGCCGCTCCTACAATGAGCAGTTCTTC TRBV11-2 NA TRBJ2-1 NA
CASSQARRLSGSTIYF TGCGCCAGCAGCCAAGCTCGGAGACTCTCTGGAAGCACCATATATTTT TRBV4-1 NA TRBJ1-3 NA
CASSTWDSSYEQYF TGTGCCAGCAGCACTTGGGACAGCTCCTACGAGCAGTACTTC TRBV7-2 TRBD1 TRBJ2-7 NA
CASSFKGARTGELFF TGTGCCAGCAGCTTCAAGGGGGCGCGGACCGGGGAGCTGTTTTTT TRBV7-9 TRBD1 TRBJ2-2 NA
CACVRTGNNSPLHF TGTGCCTGCGTGAGGACAGGGAATAATTCACCCCTCCACTTT TRBV6-1 TRBD1 TRBJ1-6 NA
CASSRASGQTYVMNTEAFF TGCGCCAGCAGCCGGGCCTCGGGACAAACCTATGTAATGAACACTGAAGCTTTCTTT TRBV4-1 NA TRBJ1-1 NA
CASSGTSYQETQYF TGTGCCAGCTCAGGGACATCGTACCAAGAGACCCAGTACTTC TRBV18 NA TRBJ2-5 NA
CASSWRQVPNYGYTF TGTGCCAGCAGCTGGCGACAGGTCCCTAACTATGGCTACACCTTC TRBV11-2 NA TRBJ1-2 NA
CASSFSGTDQPQHF TGCGCCAGCAGCTTTAGTGGGACAGATCAGCCCCAGCATTTT TRBV5-1 TRBD1 TRBJ1-5 NA
CASSLALPGDSPLHF TGTGCCAGCAGCTTAGCATTGCCAGGGGATTCACCCCTCCACTTT TRBV7-2 NA TRBJ1-6 NA
CASRTIRTGRTEAFF TGTGCCAGCAGGACAATCCGGACAGGGCGGACTGAAGCTTTCTTT TRBV28 TRBD1 TRBJ1-1 NA
CSVEDTRPPNTEAFF TGCAGCGTTGAAGATACGAGGCCTCCCAACACTGAAGCTTTCTTT TRBV29-1 NA TRBJ1-1 once
CASSPLRDRGGYTF TGTGCCAGCAGTCCACTCCGGGACAGGGGGGGCTACACCTTC TRBV2 TRBD1 TRBJ1-2 few
CASSPRGTGVHEQYF TGTGCCAGCTCACCACGTGGGACAGGGGTCCACGAGCAGTACTTC TRBV18 TRBD1 TRBJ2-7 NA
CASSRSGPSGTDTQYF TGCGCCAGCAGCCGTTCCGGGCCTAGCGGCACAGATACGCAGTATTTT TRBV4-1 NA TRBJ2-3 NA
CASSPRPGTGAGDTGELFF TGTGCCAGCTCACCACGTCCCGGGACAGGGGCAGGAGACACCGGGGAGCTGTTTTTT TRBV18 TRBD1 TRBJ2-2 NA
CASSYLGLASNEQFF TGTGCCAGCAGTTACCTAGGACTAGCGTCCAATGAGCAGTTCTTC TRBV6-5 TRBD2 TRBJ2-1 few
CASSLEGPPFGLQETQYF TGTGCCAGTAGTTTAGAAGGTCCCCCGTTTGGGCTCCAAGAGACCCAGTACTTC TRBV19 NA TRBJ2-5 NA
CASSADRGRSGANVLTF TGTGCCAGTAGTGCAGACAGGGGGCGATCTGGGGCCAACGTCCTGACTTTC TRBV19 TRBD1 TRBJ2-6 few
CATRSRGSGSFWASPSYEQYF TGTGCCACCAGAAGTCGAGGTAGCGGGAGTTTTTGGGCTTCGCCCTCCTACGAGCAGTACTTC TRBV28 TRBD2 TRBJ2-7 NA